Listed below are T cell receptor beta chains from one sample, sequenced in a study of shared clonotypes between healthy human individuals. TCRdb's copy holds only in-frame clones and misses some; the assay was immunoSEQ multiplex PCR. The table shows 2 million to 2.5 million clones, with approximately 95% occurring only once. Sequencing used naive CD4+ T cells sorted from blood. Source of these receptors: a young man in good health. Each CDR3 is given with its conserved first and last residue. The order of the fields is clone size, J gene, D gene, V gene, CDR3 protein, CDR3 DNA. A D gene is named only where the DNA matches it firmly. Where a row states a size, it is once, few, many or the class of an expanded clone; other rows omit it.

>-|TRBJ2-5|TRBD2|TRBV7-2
CASSLQAGAPLGTQYF
TGTGCCAGCAGCCTCCAAGCGGGGGCCCCCCTTGGGACCCAGTACTTC
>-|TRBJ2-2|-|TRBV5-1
CASSLEAGTGELFF
TGCGCCAGCAGCTTGGAGGCGGGGACCGGGGAGCTGTTTTTT
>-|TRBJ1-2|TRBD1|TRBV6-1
CASSEGTGGADGYTF
TGTGCCAGCAGTGAAGGGACAGGGGGCGCCGATGGCTACACCTTC
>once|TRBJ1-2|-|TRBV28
CASRNARTFLGYTF
TGTGCCAGCAGAAATGCGCGAACATTCCTTGGCTACACCTTC
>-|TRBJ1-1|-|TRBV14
CASSLGGHSNTEAFF
TGTGCCAGCAGCCTAGGGGGACATTCGAACACTGAAGCTTTCTTT
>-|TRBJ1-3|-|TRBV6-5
CASQQTGGNTIYF
TGTGCCAGTCAACAAACGGGTGGAAACACCATATATTTT
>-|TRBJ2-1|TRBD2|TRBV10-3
CAISDYAGTSDEQFF
TGTGCCATCAGTGATTATGCTGGGACTAGCGATGAGCAGTTCTTC
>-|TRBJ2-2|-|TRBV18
CASSPGGGRSGELFF
TGTGCCAGCTCACCAGGCGGAGGGAGGTCCGGGGAGCTGTTTTTT
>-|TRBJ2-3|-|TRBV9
CASSVGNRVTDTQYF
TGTGCCAGCAGCGTGGGAAACAGAGTCACAGATACGCAGTATTTT
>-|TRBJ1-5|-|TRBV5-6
CASSLFEEFGNQPQHF
TGTGCCAGCAGCTTGTTCGAGGAGTTCGGCAATCAGCCCCAGCATTTT
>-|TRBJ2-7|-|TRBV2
CASSEAPRGRYEQYF
TGTGCCAGCAGTGAGGCCCCCCGAGGTCGCTACGAGCAGTACTTC
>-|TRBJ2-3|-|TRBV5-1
CASSLAQEPDTQYF
TGCGCCAGCAGCTTGGCCCAAGAGCCAGATACGCAGTATTTT
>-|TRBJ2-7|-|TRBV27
CASSWGTLPSYEQYF
TGTGCCAGCAGTTGGGGGACGTTACCCTCCTACGAGCAGTACTTC
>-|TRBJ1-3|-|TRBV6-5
CASNRSGGLGNTIYF
TGTGCCAGCAACCGCTCGGGGGGGCTCGGAAACACCATATATTTT
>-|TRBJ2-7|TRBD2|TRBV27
CASSPRLALGSYEQYF
TGTGCCAGCAGTCCAAGACTAGCCCTCGGCTCCTACGAGCAGTACTTC
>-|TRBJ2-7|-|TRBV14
CASSQDMKRSYEQYF
TGTGCCAGCAGCCAAGATATGAAACGGTCCTACGAGCAGTACTTC
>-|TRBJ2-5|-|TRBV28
CASSLAWTPVETQYF
TGTGCCAGCAGTTTAGCGTGGACTCCTGTAGAGACCCAGTACTTC
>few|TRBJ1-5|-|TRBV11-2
CASSLGADQPQHF
TGTGCCAGCAGCTTAGGGGCGGATCAGCCCCAGCATTTT
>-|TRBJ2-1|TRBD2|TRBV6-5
CASSRTSGRGEQFF
TGTGCCAGCAGTCGGACTAGCGGGAGGGGGGAGCAGTTCTTC
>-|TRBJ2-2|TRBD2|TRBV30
CAWGVSSGNVGELFF
TGTGCCTGGGGGGTTTCTAGCGGGAACGTCGGGGAGCTGTTTTTT
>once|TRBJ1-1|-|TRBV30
CAWSVLGPGTEAFF
TGTGCCTGGAGTGTATTGGGGCCCGGCACTGAAGCTTTCTTT
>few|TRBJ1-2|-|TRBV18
CASSANRDGYTF
TGTGCCAGCTCAGCCAACAGGGATGGCTACACCTTC
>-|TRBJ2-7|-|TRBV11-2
CASASRDRSYEQYF
TGTGCCAGCGCCTCCCGGGACCGCTCCTACGAGCAGTACTTC
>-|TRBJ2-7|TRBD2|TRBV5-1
CASSFGGAQYEQYF
TGCGCCAGCAGCTTCGGGGGGGCACAGTACGAGCAGTACTTC
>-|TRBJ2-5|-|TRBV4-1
CASSQDRVGPTETQYF
TGCGCCAGCAGCCAAGATCGGGTCGGACCAACAGAGACCCAGTACTTC
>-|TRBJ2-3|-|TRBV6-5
CASSYSSPGTDTQYF
TGTGCCAGCAGTTACTCGAGTCCGGGCACAGATACGCAGTATTTT
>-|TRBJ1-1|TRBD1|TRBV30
CAWSRRDRANTEAFF
TGTGCCTGGAGTAGGCGGGACAGGGCGAACACTGAAGCTTTCTTT
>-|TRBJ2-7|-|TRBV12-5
CASGMPGPSYEQYF
TGTGCTAGTGGTATGCCAGGGCCTAGCTACGAGCAGTACTTC
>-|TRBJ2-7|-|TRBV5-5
CASSFYGPHEQYF
TGTGCCAGCAGCTTCTACGGCCCCCACGAGCAGTACTTC
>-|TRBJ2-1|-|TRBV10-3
CAISEGGTVYNEQFF
TGTGCCATCAGTGAGGGCGGGACAGTTTACAATGAGCAGTTCTTC
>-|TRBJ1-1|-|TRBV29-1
CSVGNGNTEAFF
TGCAGCGTGGGGAACGGGAACACTGAAGCTTTCTTT
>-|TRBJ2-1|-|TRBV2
CASSYSRTNEQFF
TGTGCCAGCAGCTATTCTAGAACCAATGAGCAGTTCTTC
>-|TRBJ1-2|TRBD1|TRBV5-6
CASSLTDRAYGYTF
TGTGCCAGCAGCTTGACGGACAGGGCCTATGGCTACACCTTC
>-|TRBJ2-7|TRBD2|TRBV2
CASSEGGRASSEQYF
TGTGCCAGCAGTGAGGGTGGGAGGGCCTCCAGCGAGCAGTACTTC
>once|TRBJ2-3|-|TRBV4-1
CASSQTGVGTDTQYF
TGCGCCAGCAGCCAGACGGGGGTTGGAACAGATACGCAGTATTTT
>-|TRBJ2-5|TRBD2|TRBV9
CASSGLAGVRETQYF
TGTGCCAGCAGCGGACTAGCGGGAGTCCGGGAGACCCAGTACTTC
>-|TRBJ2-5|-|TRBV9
CASSVGTGLETQYF
TGTGCCAGCAGCGTAGGAACAGGGTTAGAGACCCAGTACTTC
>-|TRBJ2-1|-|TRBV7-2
CASSWGGTISYEQFF
TGTGCCAGCAGCTGGGGTGGAACCATTTCTTATGAGCAGTTCTTC
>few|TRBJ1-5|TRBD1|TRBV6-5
CASGDRASNQPQHF
TGTGCCAGCGGGGACAGGGCGAGCAATCAGCCCCAGCATTTT
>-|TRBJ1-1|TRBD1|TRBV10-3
CAGRTGDNMNTEAFF
TGTGCCGGCCGGACAGGGGATAATATGAACACTGAAGCTTTCTTT
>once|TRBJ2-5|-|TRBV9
CASSVGSGSGQQETQYF
TGTGCCAGCAGCGTAGGATCTGGTTCGGGGCAGCAAGAGACCCAGTACTTC
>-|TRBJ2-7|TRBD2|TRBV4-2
CASSQDDAGGVYEQYF
TGTGCCAGCAGCCAAGATGATGCGGGGGGGGTCTACGAGCAGTACTTC
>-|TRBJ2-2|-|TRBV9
CASSVGVEGTGELFF
TGTGCCAGCAGCGTGGGGGTAGAAGGAACCGGGGAGCTGTTTTTT
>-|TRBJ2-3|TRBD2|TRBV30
CAWSAAGGTFSTDTQYF
TGTGCCTGGAGTGCAGCGGGGGGGACCTTTAGCACAGATACGCAGTATTTT
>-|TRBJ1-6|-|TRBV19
CASSIQGTDNSPLHF
TGTGCCAGTAGTATCCAGGGAACGGATAATTCACCCCTCCACTTT
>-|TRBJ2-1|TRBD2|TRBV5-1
CASTLAGGDEQFF
TGCGCCAGCACGCTAGCGGGGGGCGATGAGCAGTTCTTC
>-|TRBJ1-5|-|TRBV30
CAWSIPGNQPQHF
TGTGCCTGGAGTATCCCAGGGAATCAGCCCCAGCATTTT
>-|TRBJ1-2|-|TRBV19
CASSMGRVRYGYTF
TGTGCCAGTAGTATGGGCAGGGTCCGCTATGGCTACACCTTC
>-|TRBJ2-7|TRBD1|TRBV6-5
CASSYRDRGYEQYF
TGTGCCAGCAGTTATAGGGACAGGGGCTACGAGCAGTACTTC
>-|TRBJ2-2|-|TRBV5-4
CASSMGLARGELFF
TGTGCCAGCAGTATGGGGTTAGCACGCGGGGAGCTGTTTTTT
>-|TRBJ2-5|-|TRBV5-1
CASWPGQKQETQYF
TGCGCCAGCTGGCCGGGGCAAAAGCAAGAGACCCAGTACTTC
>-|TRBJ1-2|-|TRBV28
CASSFGGRIYGYTF
TGTGCCAGCAGCTTTGGAGGACGGATCTATGGCTACACCTTC
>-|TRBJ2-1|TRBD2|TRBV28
CASSSPGLEYNEQFF
TGTGCCAGCAGTAGTCCGGGACTAGAGTACAATGAGCAGTTCTTC
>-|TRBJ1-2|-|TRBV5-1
CASSKGQIFAYGYTF
TGCGCCAGCAGCAAAGGACAGATTTTCGCCTATGGCTACACCTTC